Below, one T cell receptor beta chain is given with its context. Germline V lookup: CDR1 LNHNV, CDR2 YYDKDF (reference sequence). The CDR3 length is 15 residues. Losses at the gene ends were 0 bases for V and 7 bases for J; bases not matched to a gene: 7. In the original analysis: The assay estimated nucleated cells by amplifying reference gene primers. Clones were sequenced by immunoSEQ multiplex PCR, and TCRdb holds only the in-frame ones, with some missing. The DNA was the basis for D and trimming; V, J and clone size are from that table. This table holds approximately 150,000 clones, approximately 87% found once. These data belong to a study of blood T cell repertoires in COVID-19. Study overall: T cells, B-cell-depleted T cells, or PBMCs supplied cDNA or gDNA.

Cohort 3 recovery required two negative PCRs, clearance, or symptom resolution. The chain has TRBV15 and TRBJ1-1; TRBD1 matches at 8 bases. This TCR came from a man between 60 and 75 years old who had recovered from COVID-19. The source material was PBMCs or T cells enriched from blood (not recorded which). CDR3 protein: CATSRELNRGGEAFF. CDR3 DNA: TGTGCCACCAGCAGAGAATTGAACAGGGGGGGTGAAGCTTTCTTT.